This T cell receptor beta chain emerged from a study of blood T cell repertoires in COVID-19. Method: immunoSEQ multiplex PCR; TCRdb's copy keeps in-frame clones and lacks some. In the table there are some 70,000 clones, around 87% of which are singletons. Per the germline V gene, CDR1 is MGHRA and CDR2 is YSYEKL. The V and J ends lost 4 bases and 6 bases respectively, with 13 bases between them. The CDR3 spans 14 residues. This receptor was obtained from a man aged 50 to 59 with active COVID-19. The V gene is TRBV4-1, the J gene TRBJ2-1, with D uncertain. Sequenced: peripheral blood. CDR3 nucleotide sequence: TGCGCCAGCAGCCTCCGCTCGGAGTCCAATGAGCAGTTCTTC. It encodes CASSLRSESNEQFF.